A single sample is the source of the 26 T cell receptor beta chains below, sequenced in a study of beta chain features in type 1 diabetes (dated by TCRdb to 2016 to 2019). Libraries were made using the immunoSEQ multiplex PCR assay. All of the isolated RNA was reverse transcribed with the High Capacity cDNA Reverse Transcription Kit, so expressed TCRB transcripts were sequenced. This immuneACCESS table, as held by TCRdb, lists in-frame sequences with V and J called but not all clones. Of the missing ones, under half trace to an unresolved V gene in checked studies; the others have no known cause. The sample table contains hundreds of thousands of clones; only one count was recorded for under 15% of them. Of the sample, 0.022% is held by the ten largest clones. Their antigens remain unidentified. Overall study outcomes, separate from this receptor: Type 1 diabetes patients showed a moderate but significant shortening of TCRB CDR3 length in all four CD4+ subsets.

Sequenced: naive CD4+ T cells from blood. The cell subset or site label here, explained by the study, means: true naive CD4+ T cells. The receptors here all came from a man aged 18 to 29 with type 1 diabetes.

This clone was detected only once. This sequence joins TRBV9 and TRBJ1-1, with D possibly TRBD1 on 5 matching bases. Germline CDR1 SGDLS, CDR2 YYNGEE. The CDR3 totals 15 residues. Trimming stripped 1 base from V and 3 bases from J, with 13 bases between. The CDR3 DNA reads as TGTGCCAGCAGCGTACGGGCAGGGAAGGACACTGAAGCTTTCTTT. Translating it yields CASSVRAGKDTEAFF.

This clone came up a few times. The chain recombines TRBV30 with TRBJ1-5, with unresolved D. From germline, CDR1 is GTSNPN and CDR2 SVGIG (reference sequence). Deletions cut 0 bases from V and 4 bases from J, with 10 bases between. The CDR3 runs 14 residues. The CDR3 sequence is CAWSVTGMNQPQHF. In DNA form, the CDR3 reads TGTGCCTGGAGTGTAACGGGGATGAATCAGCCCCAGCATTTT.

This chain uses TRBV9 with TRBJ2-2; D is unresolved. The CDR3 sequence is 16 residues long. V dropped 0 bases and J dropped 0 bases, with 9 bases sitting between them. Per germline, CDR1 SGDLS and CDR2 YYNGEE. CDR3 sequence reads: CASSVGPYANTGELFF. Here the CDR3 DNA reads TGTGCCAGCAGCGTAGGACCTTACGCGAACACCGGGGAGCTGTTTTTT.

There are a few counts of this clone. V is TRBV4-1 and J is TRBJ2-1; D unclear. Germline V gives CDR1 MGHRA, CDR2 YSYEKL. The CDR3 is 18 residues long. With 4 bases removed from V and 4 bases from J, the gap between germline ends came to 23 bases. The DNA of the CDR3 is TGCGCCAGCAGCCTAGCAGTTTTGCTCCAAAAGGCATACAATGAGCAGTTCTTC. Amino acids: CASSLAVLLQKAYNEQFF.

The chain couples TRBV5-1 to TRBJ2-1; D perhaps matches TRBD2 (6 bases). The CDR3 has 17 amino acids. Germline loops: CDR1 SGHRS, CDR2 YFSETQ. Trimming cost V 0 bases and J 0 bases, with 13 bases left between them. CDR3 loop: CASSLGFGGNSYNEQFF. The CDR3 bases are TGCGCCAGCAGCTTGGGTTTCGGCGGGAACTCCTACAATGAGCAGTTCTTC.

In its sample, this clone was seen a few times. The chain combines TRBV29-1 with TRBJ1-1, with a tentative D call TRBD1 (5 bases). Germline CDR1 reads SQVTM; CDR2 reads ANQGSEA. The length of the CDR3 is 16 residues. The germline V and J ends were trimmed by 3 bases and 1 base, with 18 bases remaining between them. The DNA of the CDR3 is TGCAGCGTTGACGGTAGGGGCCCGTGGGGGAACACTGAAGCTTTCTTT. It codes for CSVDGRGPWGNTEAFF.

The sample holds a few counts of this clone. This sequence joins TRBV19 and TRBJ1-1, with D unclear. Trimming left V 4 bases short and J 0 bases short, with 6 bases between. Germline loops: CDR1 LNHDA, CDR2 SQIVND (reference sequence). The CDR3 loop spans 13 amino acids. The CDR3 loop is CASSTQVNTEAFF. The CDR3 coding sequence is TGTGCCAGTAGTACTCAGGTGAACACTGAAGCTTTCTTT.

This clone was seen a few times. The V call is TRBV30, the J call TRBJ2-1; D unresolved. The CDR3 covers 11 residues. Germline V gene sequence: CDR1 GTSNPN, CDR2 SVGIG (reference sequence). Deletions cut 0 bases from V and 6 bases from J, with 3 bases between. CDR3 amino acids: CAWSVSNEQFF. In DNA form, the CDR3 reads TGTGCCTGGAGTGTGAGCAATGAGCAGTTCTTC.

In its sample, this clone was seen a few times. V gene TRBV15 combines with J gene TRBJ2-5, with D hard to call. CDR3 length: 11 amino acids. From germline, CDR1 is LNHNV and CDR2 YYDKDF (reference sequence). The ends were cut back, 0 bases at V and 5 bases at J, with 1 base in the middle. This CDR3 reads CATSREETQYF. The CDR3 region has the DNA TGTGCCACCAGCAGAGAGGAGACCCAGTACTTC.

The chain carries TRBV2 and TRBJ2-5; the D is unclear. This CDR3 region has 11 residues. Germline loops: CDR1 SNHLY, CDR2 FYNNEI. The V end lost 3 bases, the J end lost 3 bases, and 2 bases lay between the germline ends. The CDR3 loop is CASSDKETQYF. DNA for the CDR3: TGTGCCAGCAGTGATAAAGAGACCCAGTACTTC.

The rearrangement uses TRBV6-1 and TRBJ1-1; D ambiguous. This CDR3 is 12 amino acids long. Between the trimmed V and J ends, which lost 4 bases and 7 bases, there was a span of 10 bases. CDR1 and CDR2 (germline): MNHNS, SASEGT. The DNA for the CDR3 is TGTGCCAGCAGTGCGCTGAGGGATGAAGCTTTCTTT. This gives the protein CASSALRDEAFF.

Turning to this clone: Other DNA sequences in the sample encode the same CDR3. The chain joins TRBV6-5 to TRBJ2-7, with TRBD1 identical over 10 bases. V lost 2 bases to trimming and J lost 2 bases; unmatched junction nucleotides: 3. CDR3 size: 15 residues. In germline, CDR1 is MNHEY, CDR2 SVGAGI. The CDR3: CASSYGTGVAYEQYF. The CDR3, as DNA: TGTGCCAGCAGTTACGGGACAGGGGTAGCCTACGAGCAGTACTTC.

The chain recombines TRBV28 with TRBJ1-6, with TRBD1 matching 7 bases. The trim removed 8 bases at V and 7 bases at J, leaving 8 bases unmatched. Per germline, CDR1 MDHEN and CDR2 SYDVKM. CDR3 length: 14 residues. This chain's CDR3 is CASSSGQQNSPLHF. CDR3 nucleotides: TGTGCCAGCTCATCGGGACAGCAGAATTCACCCCTCCACTTT. Drawing the rest from reference TRBV28 and TRBJ1-6, the complete variable domain is DVKVTQSSRYLVKRTGEKVFLECVQDMDHENMFWYRQDPGLGLRLIYFSYDVKMKEKGDIPEGYSVSREKKERFSLILESASTNQTSMYLCASSSGQQNSPLHFGNGTRLTVT.

This CDR3 reads CASSPGQYEQYF. CDR3 nucleotides: TGTGCCAGCTCACCAGGACAGTACGAGCAGTACTTC. The chain joins TRBV18 to TRBJ2-7; the D gene is possibly TRBD1 (6 bases). Trimming cost V 2 bases and J 4 bases, with 6 bases left between them. There are 12 residues in the CDR3. From germline, CDR1 is KGHSH and CDR2 LQKENI.

This clone was found a few times. The chain links TRBV14 to TRBJ1-6; D is unresolved. The germline V gene encodes CDR1 SGHDN and CDR2 FVKESK. The CDR3 spans 13 residues. The V gene lost 4 bases and the J gene lost 6 bases, with 7 bases spanning the gap. As DNA, the CDR3 is TGTGCCAGCAGCCTGGAACCTAATTCACCCCTCCACTTT. Translated, it gives CASSLEPNSPLHF.

This clone was detected only a few times. The chain employs TRBV7-2 and TRBJ1-6, with 10 bases identical to TRBD1. The V gene's germline CDR1 is SGHTA and CDR2 FQGNSA. V lost 4 bases to trimming and J lost 6 bases; unmatched junction nucleotides: 6. The CDR3 totals 16 residues. The CDR3 nucleotides are TGTGCCAGCAGCTCCCGGACAGGGGGTATTAATTCACCCCTCCACTTT. Its translation: CASSSRTGGINSPLHF.

A note on this clone: The same CDR3 also results from other DNA sequences found in this sample. This sequence joins TRBV5-6 and TRBJ1-2, with D uncertain. The CDR3 is made up of 12 amino acids. V was shortened by 4 bases and J by 4 bases, with 8 bases between the two germline ends. Germline V gene data show CDR1 as SGHDT and CDR2 as YYEEEE. In nucleotides, the CDR3 is TGTGCCAGCAGCCGAGCGGGCTATGGCTACACCTTC. This sequence encodes CASSRAGYGYTF.

This clone was found a few times. The rearrangement uses TRBV4-1 and TRBJ2-4; 7 bases are shared with TRBD1. J gave up 6 bases and V 4 bases, and 6 bases lay outside the gene matches. Germline-derived CDR1 and CDR2 are MGHRA and YSYEKL. CDR3 length: 14 amino acids. The CDR3 bases are TGCGCCAGCAGCCGAACCGGGACAGCAAACATTCAGTACTTC. Protein product: CASSRTGTANIQYF.

This clone was seen a handful of times. The chain is built from TRBV9 and TRBJ2-3; D gene ambiguous. The V and J ends lost 4 bases and 4 bases respectively, with 7 bases between them. CDR3 size: 12 residues. Looked up from germline, CDR1 is SGDLS and CDR2 is YYNGEE. The CDR3 sequence is CASSRSADTQYF. DNA of the CDR3: TGTGCCAGCAGCCGGAGCGCAGATACGCAGTATTTT.

The V and J genes are TRBV5-1 and TRBJ2-7, with 8 bases fitting TRBD1. This CDR3 comprises 15 residues. V shed 0 bases, J shed 2 bases, and the junction held 4 bases outside the gene matches. CDR1 is SGHRS, CDR2 YFSETQ, per germline. The CDR3 reads CASSLEPRGPYEQYF. As DNA, the CDR3 is TGCGCCAGCAGCTTGGAACCCAGGGGGCCCTACGAGCAGTACTTC.

This clone was counted between two and nine times. The chain has TRBV7-2 and TRBJ2-3; the D call may be TRBD1 or TRBD2 (5 bases each). From germline, CDR1 is SGHTA and CDR2 FQGNSA. V lost 2 bases, J lost 2 bases, and 11 bases lay in between. The CDR3 is 15 amino acids. This CDR3 reads CASSLNQGATDTQYF. CDR3 nucleotides: TGTGCCAGCAGCTTAAACCAGGGAGCCACAGATACGCAGTATTTT.

Only a few counts were recorded for this clone. The rearrangement joins TRBV29-1 to TRBJ1-1, with D possibly being TRBD1 (5 bases). Trimming shortened V by 6 bases and J by 6 bases, and 11 bases separated the two germline ends. This CDR3 is 11 amino acids long. Germline lookup yields CDR1 SQVTM and CDR2 ANQGSEA. The CDR3, as DNA: TGCAGCGTGGCAGGGTTCGCTGAAGCTTTCTTT. It specifies CSVAGFAEAFF.

This clone was found a few times. The chain combines TRBV5-1 with TRBJ2-7; TRBD1 might be the D (5 bases). Germline-derived CDR1 and CDR2 are SGHRS and YFSETQ. The CDR3 contains 14 residues. Trimming took 2 bases from V and 7 from J, leaving 16 bases between them. The CDR3 DNA reads TGCGCCAGCAGCTTTGAGACAGCGTTCGGGGAGCAGTACTTC. Amino acids: CASSFETAFGEQYF.

The V call is TRBV25-1, the J call TRBJ2-2; D not certain. The V gene lost 6 bases and the J gene lost 3 bases, with 2 bases spanning the gap. Germline-derived CDR1 and CDR2 are MGHDK and SYGVNS. CDR3 size: 11 residues. CDR3 sequence reads: CASRDTGELFF. DNA for the CDR3: TGTGCCAGCAGGGACACCGGGGAGCTGTTTTTT.

The chain couples TRBV15 to TRBJ2-3; the match to TRBD2 covers 10 bases. CDR3 length: 16 amino acids. Germline CDR1 reads LNHNV; CDR2 reads YYDKDF (reference sequence). The V and J ends lost 5 bases and 4 bases, in that order; junction bases with no gene match: 9. CDR3 sequence reads: CATSGIAGGWSDTQYF. The CDR3 DNA sequence: TGTGCCACCAGCGGAATAGCGGGGGGCTGGTCAGATACGCAGTATTTT.

This chain joins TRBV5-1 and TRBJ1-1; TRBD1 might be the D (5 bases). The CDR3 length is 16 residues. The V gene lost 2 bases and the J gene lost 5 bases, with 19 bases spanning the gap. Germline CDR1 SGHRS, CDR2 YFSETQ. The DNA of the CDR3 is TGCGCCAGCAGCTTCCTCGGGATAGCGGGGGAGACTGAAGCTTTCTTT. Residues: CASSFLGIAGETEAFF.